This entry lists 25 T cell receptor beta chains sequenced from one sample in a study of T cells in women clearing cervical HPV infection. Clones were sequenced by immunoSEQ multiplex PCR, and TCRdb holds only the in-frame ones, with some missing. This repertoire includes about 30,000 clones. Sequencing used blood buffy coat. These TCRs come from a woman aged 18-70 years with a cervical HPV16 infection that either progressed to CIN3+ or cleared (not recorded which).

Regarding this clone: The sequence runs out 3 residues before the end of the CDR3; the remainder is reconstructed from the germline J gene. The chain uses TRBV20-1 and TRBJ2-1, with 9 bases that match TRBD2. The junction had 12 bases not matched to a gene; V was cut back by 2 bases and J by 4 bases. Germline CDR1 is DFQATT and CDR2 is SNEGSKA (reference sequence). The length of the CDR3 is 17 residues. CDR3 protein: CSARFRLAGKAYNEQFF. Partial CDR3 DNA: TGCAGTGCTAGATTCCGGCTAGCGGGGAAAGCGTACAATGAG.

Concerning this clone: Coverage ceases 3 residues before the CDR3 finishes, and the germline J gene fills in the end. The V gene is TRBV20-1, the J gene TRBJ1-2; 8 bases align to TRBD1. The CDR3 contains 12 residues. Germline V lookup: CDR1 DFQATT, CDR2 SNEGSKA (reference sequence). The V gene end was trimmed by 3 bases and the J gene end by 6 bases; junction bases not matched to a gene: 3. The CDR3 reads CSARQGADGYTF. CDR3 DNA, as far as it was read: TGCAGTGCTAGGCAGGGGGCCGATGGC.

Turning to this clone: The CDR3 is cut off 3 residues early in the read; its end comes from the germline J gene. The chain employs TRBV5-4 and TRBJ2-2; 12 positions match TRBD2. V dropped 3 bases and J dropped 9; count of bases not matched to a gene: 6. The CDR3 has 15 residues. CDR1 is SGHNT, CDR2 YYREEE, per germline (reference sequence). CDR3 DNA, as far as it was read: TGTGCCAGCAGCTCCGTGACTAGCGGGAGTCGGGAG. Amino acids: CASSSVTSGSRE. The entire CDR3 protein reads CASSSVTSGSRELFF.

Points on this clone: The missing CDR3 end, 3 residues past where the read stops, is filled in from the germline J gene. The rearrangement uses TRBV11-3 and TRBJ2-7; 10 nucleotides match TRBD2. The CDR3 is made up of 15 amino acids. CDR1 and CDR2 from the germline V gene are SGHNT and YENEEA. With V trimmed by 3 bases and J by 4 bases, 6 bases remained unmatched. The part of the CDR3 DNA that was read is TGTGCCAGCAGCTTGGGGACTAGCGCGATTTACGAG. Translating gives CASSLGTSAIYE. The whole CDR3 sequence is CASSLGTSAIYEQYF.

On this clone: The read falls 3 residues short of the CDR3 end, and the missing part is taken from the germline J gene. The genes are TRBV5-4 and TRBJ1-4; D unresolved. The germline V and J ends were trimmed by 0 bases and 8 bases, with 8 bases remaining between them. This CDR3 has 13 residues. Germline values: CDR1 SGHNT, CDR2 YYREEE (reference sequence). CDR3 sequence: CASSLERAEKLFF. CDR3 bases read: TGTGCCAGCAGCTTGGAGCGAGCCGAAAAA.

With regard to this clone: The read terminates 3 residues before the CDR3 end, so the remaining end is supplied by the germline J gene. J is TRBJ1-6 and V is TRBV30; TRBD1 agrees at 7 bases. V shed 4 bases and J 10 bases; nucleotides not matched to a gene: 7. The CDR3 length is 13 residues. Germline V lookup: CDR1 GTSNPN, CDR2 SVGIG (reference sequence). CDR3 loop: CAWTGQRESPLHF. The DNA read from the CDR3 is TGTGCCTGGACGGGACAGCGGGAATCACCC.

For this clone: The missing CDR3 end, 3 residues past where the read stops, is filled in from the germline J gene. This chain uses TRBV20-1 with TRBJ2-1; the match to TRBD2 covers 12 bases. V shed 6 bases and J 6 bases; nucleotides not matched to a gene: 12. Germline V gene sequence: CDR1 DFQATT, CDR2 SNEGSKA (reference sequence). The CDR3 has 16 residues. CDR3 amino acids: CSAVARLAGEFNEQFF. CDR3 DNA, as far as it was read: TGCAGTGCCGTAGCCCGACTAGCGGGAGAATTCAATGAG.

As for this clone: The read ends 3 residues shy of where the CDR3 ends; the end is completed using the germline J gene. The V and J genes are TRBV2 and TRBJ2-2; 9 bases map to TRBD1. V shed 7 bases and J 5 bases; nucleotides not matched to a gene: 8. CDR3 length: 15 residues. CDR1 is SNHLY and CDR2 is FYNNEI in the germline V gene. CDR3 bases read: TGTGCCAGCACTGAGAGGACAGGGGAGACCGGGGAG. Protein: CASTERTGETGE. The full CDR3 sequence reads CASTERTGETGELFF.

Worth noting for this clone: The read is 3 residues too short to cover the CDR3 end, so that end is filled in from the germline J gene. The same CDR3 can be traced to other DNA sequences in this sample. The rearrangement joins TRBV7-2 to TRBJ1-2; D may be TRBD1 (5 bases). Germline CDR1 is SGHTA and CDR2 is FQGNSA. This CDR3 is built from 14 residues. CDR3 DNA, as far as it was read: TGTGCCAGCAGCTTAATCTTAGCAGGGAGAGGA. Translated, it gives CASSLILAGRG. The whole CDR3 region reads CASSLILAGRGYTF.

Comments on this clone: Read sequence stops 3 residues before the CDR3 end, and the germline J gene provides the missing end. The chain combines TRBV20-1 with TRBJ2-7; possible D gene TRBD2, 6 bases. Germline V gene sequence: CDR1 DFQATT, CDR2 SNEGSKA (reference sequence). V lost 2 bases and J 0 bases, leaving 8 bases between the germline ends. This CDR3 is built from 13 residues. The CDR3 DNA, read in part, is TGCAGTGCTAGAAAGCGGGCCTCCTACGAG. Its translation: CSARKRASYE. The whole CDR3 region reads CSARKRASYEQYF.

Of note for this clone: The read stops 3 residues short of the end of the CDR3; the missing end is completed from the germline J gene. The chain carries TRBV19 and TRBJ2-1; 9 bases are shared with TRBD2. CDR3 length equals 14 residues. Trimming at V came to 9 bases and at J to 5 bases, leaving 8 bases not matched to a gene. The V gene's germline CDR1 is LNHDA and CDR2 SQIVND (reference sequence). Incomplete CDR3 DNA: TGTGCCAGCTCCTTAGCGGGAGTAAACAATGAG. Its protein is CASSLAGVNNE. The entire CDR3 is CASSLAGVNNEQFF. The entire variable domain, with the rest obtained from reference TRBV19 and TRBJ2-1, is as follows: DGGITQSPKYLFRKEGQNVTLSCEQNLNHDAMYWYRQDPGQGLRLIYYSQIVNDFQKGDIAEGYSVSREKKESFPLTVTSAQKNPTAFYLCASSLAGVNNEQFFGPGTRLTVL.

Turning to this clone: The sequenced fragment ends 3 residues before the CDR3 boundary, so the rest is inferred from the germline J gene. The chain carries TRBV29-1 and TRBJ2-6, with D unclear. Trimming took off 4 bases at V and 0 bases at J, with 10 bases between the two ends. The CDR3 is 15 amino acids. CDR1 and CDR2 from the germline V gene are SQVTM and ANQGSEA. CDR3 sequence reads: CSVGGQNSGANVLTF. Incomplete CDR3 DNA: TGCAGCGTTGGTGGGCAAAACTCTGGGGCCAACGTC. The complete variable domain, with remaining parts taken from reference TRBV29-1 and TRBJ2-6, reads SAVISQKPSRDICQRGTSLTIQCQVDSQVTMMFWYRQQPGQSLTLIATANQGSEATYESGFVIDKFPISRPNLTFSTLTVSNMSPEDSSIYLCSVGGQNSGANVLTFGAGSRLTVL.

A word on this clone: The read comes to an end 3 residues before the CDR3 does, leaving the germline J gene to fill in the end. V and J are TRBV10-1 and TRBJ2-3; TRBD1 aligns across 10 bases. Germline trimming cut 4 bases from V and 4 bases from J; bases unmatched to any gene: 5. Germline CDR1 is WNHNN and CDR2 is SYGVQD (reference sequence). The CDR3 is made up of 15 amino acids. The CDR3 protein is CASSGGTGDADTQYF. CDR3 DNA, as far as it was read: TGCGCCAGCAGTGGAGGGACAGGGGACGCAGATACG.

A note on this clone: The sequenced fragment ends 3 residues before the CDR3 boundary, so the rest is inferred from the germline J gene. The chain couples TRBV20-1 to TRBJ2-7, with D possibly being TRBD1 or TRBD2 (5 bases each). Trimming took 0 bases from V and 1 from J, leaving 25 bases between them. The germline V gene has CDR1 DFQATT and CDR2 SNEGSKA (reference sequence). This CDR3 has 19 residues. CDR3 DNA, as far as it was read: TGCAGTGCTAGAGATGAGGGCAGGGTATCTCGAGGATGGTCCTACGAG. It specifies CSARDEGRVSRGWSYE. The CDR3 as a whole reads CSARDEGRVSRGWSYEQYF.

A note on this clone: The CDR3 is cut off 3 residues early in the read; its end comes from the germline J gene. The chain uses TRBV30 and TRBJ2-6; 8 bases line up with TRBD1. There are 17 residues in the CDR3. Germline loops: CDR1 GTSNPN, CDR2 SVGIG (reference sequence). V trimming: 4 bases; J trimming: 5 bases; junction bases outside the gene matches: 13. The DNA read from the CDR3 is TGTGCCTGGACCCCCCGGGACAGGTACGGTAGGGCCAACGTC. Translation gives CAWTPRDRYGRANV. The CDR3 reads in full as CAWTPRDRYGRANVLTF.

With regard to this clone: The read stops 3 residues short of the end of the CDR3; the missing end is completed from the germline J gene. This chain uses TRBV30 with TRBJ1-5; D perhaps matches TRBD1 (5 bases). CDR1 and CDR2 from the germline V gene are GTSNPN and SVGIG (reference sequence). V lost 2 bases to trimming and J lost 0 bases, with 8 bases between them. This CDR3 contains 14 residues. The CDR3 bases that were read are TGTGCCTGGAGTCGGGGGACTAGCAATCAGCCC. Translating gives CAWSRGTSNQP. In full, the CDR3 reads CAWSRGTSNQPQHF. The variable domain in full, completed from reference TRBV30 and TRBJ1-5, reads SQTIHQWPATLVQPVGSPLSLECTVEGTSNPNLYWYRQAAGRGLQLLFYSVGIGQISSEVPQNLSASRPQDRQFILSSKKLLLSDSGFYLCAWSRGTSNQPQHFGDGTRLSIL.

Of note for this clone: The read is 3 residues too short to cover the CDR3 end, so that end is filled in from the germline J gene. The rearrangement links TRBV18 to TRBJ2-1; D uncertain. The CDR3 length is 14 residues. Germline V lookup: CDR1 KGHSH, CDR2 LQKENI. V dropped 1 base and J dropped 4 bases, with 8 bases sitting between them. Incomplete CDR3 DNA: TGTGCCAGCTCACCACTGTCCCCTTACAATGAG. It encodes CASSPLSPYNE. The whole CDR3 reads CASSPLSPYNEQFF.

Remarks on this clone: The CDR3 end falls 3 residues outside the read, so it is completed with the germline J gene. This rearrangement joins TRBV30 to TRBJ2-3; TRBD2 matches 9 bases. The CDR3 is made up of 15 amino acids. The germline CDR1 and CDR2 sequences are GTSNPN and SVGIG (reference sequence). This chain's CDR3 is CAWSVLAGRQETQYF. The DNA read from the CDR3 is TGTGCCTGGAGTGTACTAGCGGGTCGCCAAGAGACG.

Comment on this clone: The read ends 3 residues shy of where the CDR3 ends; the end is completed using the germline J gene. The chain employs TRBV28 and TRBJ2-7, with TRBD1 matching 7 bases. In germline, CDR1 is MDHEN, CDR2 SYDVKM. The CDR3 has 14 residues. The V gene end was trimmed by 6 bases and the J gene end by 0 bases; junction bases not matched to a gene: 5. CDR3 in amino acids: CASRGGASSYEQYF. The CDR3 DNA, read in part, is TGTGCCAGCAGAGGGGGCGCCAGCTCCTACGAG.

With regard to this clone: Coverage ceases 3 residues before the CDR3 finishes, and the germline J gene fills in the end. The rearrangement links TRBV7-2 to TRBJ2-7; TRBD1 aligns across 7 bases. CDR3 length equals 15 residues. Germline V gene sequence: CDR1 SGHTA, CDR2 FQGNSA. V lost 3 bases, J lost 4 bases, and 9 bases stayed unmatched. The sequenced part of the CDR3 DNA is TGTGCCAGCAGCTTCTCCGGGACAGCGAGTTACGAG. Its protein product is CASSFSGTASYE. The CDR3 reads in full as CASSFSGTASYEQYF.

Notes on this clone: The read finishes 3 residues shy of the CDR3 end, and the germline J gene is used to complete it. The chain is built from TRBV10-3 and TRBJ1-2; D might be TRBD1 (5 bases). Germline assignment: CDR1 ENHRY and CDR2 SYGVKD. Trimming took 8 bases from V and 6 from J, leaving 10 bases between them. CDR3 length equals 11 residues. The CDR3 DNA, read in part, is TGTGCCATCGGGGCATCTGATGGC. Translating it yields CAIGASDG. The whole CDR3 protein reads CAIGASDGYTF.

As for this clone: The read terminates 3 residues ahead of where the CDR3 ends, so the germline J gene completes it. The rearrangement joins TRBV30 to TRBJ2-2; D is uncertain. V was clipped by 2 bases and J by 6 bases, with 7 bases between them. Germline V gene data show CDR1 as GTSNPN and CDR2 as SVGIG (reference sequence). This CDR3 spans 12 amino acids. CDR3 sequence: CAWSNWPGELFF. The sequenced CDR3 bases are TGTGCCTGGAGTAATTGGCCCGGGGAG.

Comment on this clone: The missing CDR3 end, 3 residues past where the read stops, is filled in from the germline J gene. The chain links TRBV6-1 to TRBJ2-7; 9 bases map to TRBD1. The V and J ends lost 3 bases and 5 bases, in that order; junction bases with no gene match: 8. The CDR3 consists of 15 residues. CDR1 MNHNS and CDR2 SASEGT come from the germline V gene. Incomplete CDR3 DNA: TGTGCCAGCAGTGATGGGGGGACAGGGTCTCACGAG. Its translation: CASSDGGTGSHE. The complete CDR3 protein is CASSDGGTGSHEQYF.

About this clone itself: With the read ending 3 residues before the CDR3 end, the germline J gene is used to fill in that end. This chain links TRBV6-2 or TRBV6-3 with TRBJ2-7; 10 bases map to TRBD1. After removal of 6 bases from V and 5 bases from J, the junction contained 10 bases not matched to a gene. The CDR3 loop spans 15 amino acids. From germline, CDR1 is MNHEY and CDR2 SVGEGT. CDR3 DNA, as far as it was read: TGTGCCAGCAGAAACAGTGGGACAGGGGTGGACGAG. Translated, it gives CASRNSGTGVDE. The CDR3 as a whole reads CASRNSGTGVDEQYF.

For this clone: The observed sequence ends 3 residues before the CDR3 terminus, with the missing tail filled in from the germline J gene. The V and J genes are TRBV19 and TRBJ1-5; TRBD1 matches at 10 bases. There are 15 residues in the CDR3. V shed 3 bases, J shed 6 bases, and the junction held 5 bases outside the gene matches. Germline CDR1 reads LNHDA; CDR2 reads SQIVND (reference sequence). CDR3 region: CASSMGQGSGQPQHF. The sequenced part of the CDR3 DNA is TGTGCCAGTAGTATGGGACAGGGGTCGGGTCAGCCC. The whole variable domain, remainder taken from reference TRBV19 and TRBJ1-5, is DGGITQSPKYLFRKEGQNVTLSCEQNLNHDAMYWYRQDPGQGLRLIYYSQIVNDFQKGDIAEGYSVSREKKESFPLTVTSAQKNPTAFYLCASSMGQGSGQPQHFGDGTRLSIL.